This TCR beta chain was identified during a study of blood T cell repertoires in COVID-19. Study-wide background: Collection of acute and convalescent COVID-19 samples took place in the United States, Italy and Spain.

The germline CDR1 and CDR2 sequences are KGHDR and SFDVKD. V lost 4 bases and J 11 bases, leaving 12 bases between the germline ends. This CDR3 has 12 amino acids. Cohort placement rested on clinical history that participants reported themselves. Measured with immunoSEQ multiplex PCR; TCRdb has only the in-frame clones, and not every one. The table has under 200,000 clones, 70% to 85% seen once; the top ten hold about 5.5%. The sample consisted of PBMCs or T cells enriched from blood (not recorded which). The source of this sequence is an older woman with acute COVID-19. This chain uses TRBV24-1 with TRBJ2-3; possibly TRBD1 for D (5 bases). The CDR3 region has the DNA TGTGCCACCAGTGAGGGGCGACTGGAGCAGTATTTT. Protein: CATSEGRLEQYF.